The T cell receptor beta chain described here comes from a study of T cell changes during pregnancy in multiple sclerosis. Clones were read by immunoSEQ multiplex PCR, and TCRdb kept only the in-frame ones, dropping some. This sample carries about 20,000 clones, about 87% of them seen once, and the ten largest clones take 5.5% to 7.5%. CDR3 length: 18 amino acids. V was clipped by 0 bases and J by 0 bases; unmatched bases: 10. The germline CDR1 and CDR2 sequences are SGHTS and YDEGEE. The chain uses TRBV5-8 and TRBJ2-7; 9 bases align to TRBD1. This receptor was identified in a female donor in good health, enrolled as a control in a pregnancy study. The material was CD8+ T cells from peripheral blood mononuclear cells, obtained in the third trimester of pregnancy. CDR3 loop: CASSLAFHRGHSSYEQYF. The CDR3 nucleotides read TGTGCCAGCAGCTTGGCCTTTCACAGGGGGCACAGCTCCTACGAGCAGTACTTC.